This T cell receptor beta chain originates from a study of T cells in Graves' hyperthyroidism and ophthalmopathy. At the level of the study: Upon initial diagnosis and before any treatment, peripheral blood was collected.

In this sample, this clonotype turned up many times. Patients counted as stable if ophthalmopathy did not develop within 18 months. The CDR3 spans 17 residues. The V segment lost 2 bases and the J segment 4 bases; nucleotides outside the gene matches: 8. RNA transcripts yielded amplified TCR beta CDR3 regions. The HTBI primer set was used in a first-round RT-PCR of the TCR CDR3. TCRdb redid the calling of the multiplex PCR reads with MiXCR, one entry per CDR3 protein. This sample has about 520,000 distinct CDR3 sequences, with 20% found just once. The receptor was derived from a young man with Graves' hyperthyroidism. The rearrangement joins TRBV12-3 or TRBV12-4 to TRBJ1-2, with TRBD1 matching over 12 bases. The specimen sequenced was blood. The DNA for the CDR3 is TGTGCCAGCAGTTTAAATGTCGGGACAGGGGGCGCCTATGGCTACACCTTC. It specifies CASSLNVGTGGAYGYTF.